The TCR beta chain described here comes from a study of T cell responses to AZD1222 COVID-19 vaccine. Study-level findings and limits: Among vaccine-associated CD4 TCRs, coverage spanned spike, with dominance at 160-218 and 743-854.

Using immunoSEQ multiplex PCR, the repertoire was profiled, and TCRdb retains in-frame clones only, with some absent. The sample shows about 85,000 clones, just over 85% of them seen only once. As regards this clone: Its antigen is still unknown.

The trim removed 5 bases at V and 3 bases at J, leaving 12 bases unmatched. CDR3 length: 16 amino acids. CDR1 is SEHNR, CDR2 FQNEAQ, per germline (reference sequence). The sequence came from an adult in good health. J is TRBJ1-2 and V is TRBV7-9; 7 nucleotides line up with TRBD1. The sequences come from peripheral blood, collected on day 0 of AZD1222 vaccination. CDR3 DNA: TGTGCCAGCAGCGGGTCGACAGGGAGTTATTACTATGGCTACACCTTC. Translated: CASSGSTGSYYYGYTF. Full variable domain (remainder filled in from reference TRBV7-9 and TRBJ1-2): DTGVSQNPRHKITKRGQNVTFRCDPISEHNRLYWYRQTLGQGPEFLTYFQNEAQLEKSRLLSDRFSAERPKGSFSTLEIQRTEQGDSAMYLCASSGSTGSYYYGYTFGSGTRLTVV.